In its sample, the clone carrying this T cell receptor beta chain was seen a few times. Its specificity is unknown. The sequenced template was cDNA made from the entire isolated RNA. Libraries were prepared by immunoSEQ multiplex PCR; TCRdb keeps only in-frame clonotypes and omits some of them. The sample yields more than 50,000 clones, approximately 62% seen once. Sorted CD4+ subsets: naive, central memory, regulatory, stem cell-like memory (CD45RO/CCR7/CD25/CD127/CD95/CD27 panel). Germline CDR1 reads SGHRS; CDR2 reads YFSETQ. V was pared by 1 base and J by 6 bases, with 5 bases of the junction left unmatched. The CDR3 extends over 15 amino acids. The sample originates from a study of beta chain features in type 1 diabetes. Study results and caveats: These data did not resolve whether HLA type affects TCRB rearrangement. The similarity of naive, central memory and Treg TCRB repertoires appeared greater among patients than among healthy donors. In every one of the four CD4+ subsets, TCRB CDR3s were moderately but significantly shorter in Type 1 diabetes patients.

The chain has TRBV5-1 and TRBJ2-2; the match to TRBD1 covers 8 bases. Sequenced: Tregs from blood. This receptor was taken from a woman younger than 30 in good health. The CDR3 is CASSLQDRDAGELFF. Written as DNA, the CDR3 is TGCGCCAGCAGCTTGCAGGACAGGGACGCCGGGGAGCTGTTTTTT.